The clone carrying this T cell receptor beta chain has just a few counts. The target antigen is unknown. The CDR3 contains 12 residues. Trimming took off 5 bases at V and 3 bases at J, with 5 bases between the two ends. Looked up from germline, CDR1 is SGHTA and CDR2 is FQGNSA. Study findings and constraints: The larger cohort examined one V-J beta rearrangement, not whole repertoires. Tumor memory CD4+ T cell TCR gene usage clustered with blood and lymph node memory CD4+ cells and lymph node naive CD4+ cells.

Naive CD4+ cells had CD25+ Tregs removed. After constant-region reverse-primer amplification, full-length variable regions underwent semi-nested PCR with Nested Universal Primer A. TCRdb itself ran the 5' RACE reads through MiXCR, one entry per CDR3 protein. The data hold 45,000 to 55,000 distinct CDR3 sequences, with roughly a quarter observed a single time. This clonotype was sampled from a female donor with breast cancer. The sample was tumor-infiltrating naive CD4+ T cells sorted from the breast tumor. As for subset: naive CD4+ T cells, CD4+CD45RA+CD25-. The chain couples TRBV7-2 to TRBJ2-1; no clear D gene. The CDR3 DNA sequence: TGTGCCAGCAGCACCTACTACAATGAGCAGTTCTTC. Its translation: CASSTYYNEQFF. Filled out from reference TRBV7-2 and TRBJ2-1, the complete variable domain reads GAGVSQSPSNKVTEKGKDVELRCDPISGHTALYWYRQSLGQGLEFLIYFQGNSAPDKSGLPSDRFSAERTGGSVSTLTIQRTQQEDSAVYLCASSTYYNEQFFGPGTRLTVL.